This T cell receptor beta chain is drawn from a study of shared clonotypes between healthy human individuals (dated by TCRdb to between 2020 and 2021). For context, the study as a whole: The cohort comprised two women and a few men aged 18 to 49 years. For each donor, CD4 naive and CD4 memory were each given three plates, CD8 naive was given two plates, and CD8 memory was given one plate. Blood TCR repertoires of about 5 healthy adults were deeply sequenced to estimate repertoire size and the extent of clonotype sharing between individuals. To increase sequencing depth and limit assay-specific biases, TCR repertoire library preparation and sequencing were carried out by different laboratories using diverse techniques. Leukapheresis yielded between about 0.9 and 9 billion PBMCs per donor.

Here is what the overall study found, with its caveats: Across a few donors, approximately 5% of naive CD4, roughly 3.4% of naive CD8, about 2.3% of memory CD4, and around 0.4% of memory CD8 clonotypes were shared. Higher generation probabilities were observed for clonotypes shared by all four sorted-subset donors than for non-shared clonotypes. Incomplete sequencing was indicated by rarefaction of sorted-subset datasets, despite the large sequencing depth. Estimated clonotype richness was generally larger for naive than for memory subsets. Sampling was limited to blood, and TCR repertoires in tissue likely differ from TCR repertoires in blood. The small number of donors limited the genetic and exposure-history diversity represented. Pairwise subsampling indicated that sequencing depth was expected to affect the degree of clonotype sharing among donors.

TCR CDR3 regions were amplified from genomic DNA by multiplex PCR using the deep immunoSEQ assay. Extracted genomic DNA from each cell subset was spread evenly across all wells of several immunoSEQ 96-well plates, with each plate serving as a replicate. For sorted subsets, approximately 190 ng genomic DNA, equal to 30,000 to 35,000 T cell genomes, was loaded into each replicate PCR. The purified libraries were quantified using a Qubit 3.0 fluorometer, sized with a Bioanalyzer 2100, and then quantified again using the KAPA Library Quantification kit. Every immunoSEQ 96-well plate was sequenced on a dedicated single-read 150-cycle Illumina NextSeq 550 flow cell. In the source study's methods: Because the immunoSEQ output held only junctional sequences and lacked quality scores, the filtering could not match the filtering applied to full-length reads. Sequences were annotated with PyIR, a Python wrapper for IgBLAST v1.9, using IMGT germline references to assign V/J genes and CDR3. Reads were filtered out if the reads had weak V/J assignments (E-value above 1e-6), no CDR3, stop codons, out-of-frame junctions, or ambiguous translated residues. V3J clonotypes were defined by identical inferred V gene, J gene, and CDR3 amino acid sequence. Percentage overlap between repertoires was calculated by dividing the number of shared unique clonotypes by the size of the smaller repertoire. Three approaches were used to assess repertoire richness: RTK rarefaction, the Chao1 estimator, and Recon v2.1 estimates of unobserved clonotypes. For all TCRbeta clonotypes obtained by the gDNA method from a few donors, generation probabilities were computed with OLGA. In its TCRdb copy, this immuneACCESS table keeps in-frame sequences only and misses some clones. Where compared with another copy, unresolved V genes explain less than half of these, and the others have no known cause. That table gives V, J and clone size, and the DNA gave D and trimming. This sample gives over 400,000 clones in total; 95% to 96% of them show up just once. 0.064% of the sample goes to the ten largest clones.

Via the germline V gene, CDR1 is SQVTM and CDR2 ANQGSEA. The CDR3 contains 15 residues, cysteine and phenylalanine counted. Only the CDR3 portion is preserved as DNA: 45 bases, with reading frame beginning at the first base. V gives up 6 bases and J gives up 6 bases, and the segment between their germline ends measures 21 bases. This clone was picked up one time. Its antigen remains unidentified. No qualities accompany the bases; no much larger clone lies one base away. Donors were healthy HIV-negative adults with no recently reported acute infections or vaccinations. Every donor was a Caucasian adult living in Nashville, Tennessee, USA. CD4+ T cells were enriched by magnetic negative selection, after which naive cells were positively selected on CD45RA and the negative fraction was taken as the memory subset. Blood was obtained by leukapheresis, after which PBMCs were separated by Ficoll-Histopaque density gradient centrifugation and cryopreserved in liquid nitrogen vapor phase. Analytical flow cytometry was used to check the purity and quantity of every magnetically sorted T cell population. Genomic DNA was isolated from every sorted fraction and measured by UV absorbance on a Nanodrop 2000c.

The receptor chain draws on TRBV29-1 and TRBJ2-1; the D gene cannot be resolved reliably. The clonotype originates from a woman aged 25 to 45 in good health. The sample comprised naive CD4+ T cells sorted from blood. This specimen's cell subset or site label, interpreted: CD45RA+ positively selected. CDR3 sequence: CSVLKAARISNEQFF. The DNA is as follows: TGCAGCGTCCTCAAGGCGGCCCGGATTTCCAATGAGCAGTTCTTC.